The 27 T cell receptor beta chains listed next were all sequenced from one sample in a study of immune evolution from preneoplasia to lung adenocarcinoma. Assay used: immunoSEQ multiplex PCR; TCRdb lists only in-frame clones, some missing. The sample has 11,000 to 15,000 clones; 85% are singletons. The specimen sequenced was FFPE lung adenocarcinoma in situ tissue. These receptors were collected from a donor at least 70 years old with lung adenocarcinoma.

The gene calls are TRBV27 and TRBJ1-5, with 8 bases lining up with TRBD1. The J segment lost 2 bases and the V segment lost 5 bases, leaving 14 bases of the junction unmatched. The germline gives CDR1 MNHEY, CDR2 SMNVEV (reference sequence). The CDR3 length is 18 residues. CDR3 sequence (DNA): TGTGCCAGCAGTCACCGCCGGACAGGGAGGGGACGCAATCAGCCCCAGCATTTT. Residues: CASSHRRTGRGRNQPQHF.

CDR3 region: CASSMGPSRGYTF. CDR3 coding DNA: TGTGCCAGCAGCATGGGCCCCTCGAGGGGCTACACCTTC. V usage is TRBV7-2 and J usage is TRBJ1-2; no clear D. V dropped 5 bases and J dropped 8 bases, with 15 bases sitting between them. Germline CDR1 SGHTA, CDR2 FQGNSA. The CDR3 length is 13 residues.

DNA of the CDR3: TGTGCCAGCAGCCTGGGACAGGGGGCTGTTGACACCGGGGAGCTGTTTTTT. As protein: CASSLGQGAVDTGELFF. The rearrangement uses TRBV9 and TRBJ2-2, with 12 bases that match TRBD1. This CDR3 is 17 amino acids long. Unmatched junction bases numbered 7, after V lost 4 bases and J lost 3 bases. Per germline, CDR1 SGDLS and CDR2 YYNGEE.

V and J are TRBV18 and TRBJ1-1, with 7 bases lining up with TRBD1. The CDR3 length is 16 residues. V lost 3 bases and J lost 1; bases outside the gene matches: 8. Germline loops: CDR1 KGHSH, CDR2 LQKENI. CDR3 in DNA: TGTGCCAGCTCACCCCCCGGGACAGACACGAACACTGAAGCTTTCTTT. Residues: CASSPPGTDTNTEAFF.

The V gene is TRBV11-2, the J gene TRBJ2-1, with D possibly called TRBD1 or TRBD2 (6 bases each). The V end lost 5 bases, the J end lost 7 bases, and 18 bases lay between the germline ends. There are 15 residues in the CDR3. The germline V gene encodes CDR1 SGHAT and CDR2 FQNNGV. CDR3 nucleotides: TGTGCCAGCAGCCTTTCGGGGGCTCGAGGGAATGAGCAGTTCTTC. As protein: CASSLSGARGNEQFF.

This chain joins TRBV9 and TRBJ2-3; D uncertain. Germline CDR1 is SGDLS and CDR2 is YYNGEE. This CDR3 comprises 14 residues. Trimming removed 1 base from V and 2 bases from J, with 8 bases in between. The CDR3 region is CASSVTVDTDTQYF. CDR3 sequence (DNA): TGTGCCAGCAGCGTAACTGTAGACACAGATACGCAGTATTTT.

This clone came up once. The gene calls are TRBV18 and TRBJ1-4; D ambiguous. Trimming removed 2 bases at V and 4 bases at J, with 8 bases between. The length of the CDR3 is 14 residues. Germline CDR1 reads KGHSH; CDR2 reads LQKENI. The CDR3 here is CASSPGGNNEKLFF. DNA of the CDR3: TGTGCCAGCTCACCAGGCGGAAATAATGAAAAACTGTTTTTT.

This sequence joins TRBV5-6 and TRBJ2-7; D might be TRBD1 or TRBD2, each matching 5 bases. CDR1 is SGHDT, CDR2 YYEEEE, per germline. The V end lost 6 bases, the J end lost 6 bases, and 13 bases lay between the germline ends. There are 12 residues in the CDR3. CDR3 protein: CASKEGPGEQYF. CDR3 coding DNA: TGTGCCAGCAAAGAGGGACCGGGCGAGCAGTACTTC.

The gene calls are TRBV28 and TRBJ1-5, with 8 bases aligning to TRBD1. The germline V gene encodes CDR1 MDHEN and CDR2 SYDVKM. The CDR3 runs 17 residues. Trimming cost V 6 bases and J 2 bases; bases outside gene matches: 12. The CDR3 protein is CASSRGQDRPGNQPQHF. Written as DNA, the CDR3 is TGTGCCAGCAGCAGGGGACAGGACCGACCGGGCAATCAGCCCCAGCATTTT.

This chain links TRBV5-4 with TRBJ2-7; 7 bases fit TRBD2. The germline V gene has CDR1 SGHNT and CDR2 YYREEE (reference sequence). Unmatched junction bases numbered 3, after V lost 3 bases and J lost 0 bases. The CDR3 runs 14 residues. CDR3 amino acids: CASSSRDYSYEQYF. CDR3 DNA: TGTGCCAGCAGCTCCCGGGACTACTCCTACGAGCAGTACTTC.

The chain joins TRBV7-8 to TRBJ2-5; D unclear. This CDR3 has 13 amino acids. From germline, CDR1 is SGHVS and CDR2 FQNEAQ. Trimming took off 5 bases at V and 3 bases at J, with 10 bases between the two ends. The CDR3 DNA reads as TGTGCCAGCAGCCTTGGGCAGGAAGAGACCCAGTACTTC. Amino acid sequence: CASSLGQEETQYF.

In its sample, this clone was seen once. The chain employs TRBV5-1 and TRBJ1-2; D might be TRBD1 (5 bases). CDR1 and CDR2 (germline): SGHRS, YFSETQ. Trimming cost V 0 bases and J 8 bases, with 17 bases left between them. This CDR3 has 15 amino acids. The CDR3 sequence is CASSLAAGTLGGYTF. CDR3 coding DNA: TGCGCCAGCAGCTTGGCTGCAGGGACCCTCGGAGGCTACACCTTC.

The rearrangement joins TRBV18 to TRBJ2-7; 7 bases agree with TRBD2. Unmatched junction bases numbered 6, after V lost 5 bases and J lost 2 bases. The CDR3 length is 14 residues. Per the germline V gene, CDR1 is KGHSH and CDR2 is LQKENI. CDR3 coding DNA: TGTGCCAGCTCATCGAGCGGGGCCCCCTACGAGCAGTACTTC. Translation: CASSSSGAPYEQYF.

This clone came up a few times. This chain joins TRBV2 and TRBJ1-2; 7 bases fit TRBD1. The CDR3 runs 14 residues. V trimming: 6 bases; J trimming: 0 bases; junction bases outside the gene matches: 4. Germline CDR1 and CDR2: SNHLY and FYNNEI. For the CDR3, the DNA is TGTGCCAGCAGGACAGGGACTACTAACTATGGCTACACCTTC. Amino acids: CASRTGTTNYGYTF.

This chain connects TRBV18 to TRBJ2-5, with 7 nucleotides matching TRBD1. Germline loops: CDR1 KGHSH, CDR2 LQKENI. The CDR3 consists of 15 residues. The J segment lost 1 base and the V segment lost 6 bases, leaving 8 bases of the junction unmatched. CDR3 DNA sequence: TGTGCCAGCTCGTCCGACCGGGACAGCCAAGAGACCCAGTACTTC. Amino acid sequence: CASSSDRDSQETQYF.

V and J are TRBV28 and TRBJ2-1, with a tentative D call TRBD1 (6 bases). Trimming stripped 3 bases from V and 4 bases from J, with 13 bases between. CDR3 length equals 15 residues. Germline V gives CDR1 MDHEN, CDR2 SYDVKM. The CDR3 reads CASSFMVGGYNEQFF. CDR3 nucleotide sequence: TGTGCCAGCAGTTTCATGGTAGGGGGATACAATGAGCAGTTCTTC.

The V call is TRBV6-1, the J call TRBJ1-1, with 7 bases that match TRBD1. CDR1 is MNHNS, CDR2 SASEGT, per germline. Unmatched junction bases numbered 2, after V lost 7 bases and J lost 0 bases. This CDR3 is 13 amino acids long. The CDR3 loop is CASIQGLNTEAFF. DNA of the CDR3: TGTGCCAGCATACAGGGGTTGAACACTGAAGCTTTCTTT.

The chain employs TRBV9 and TRBJ2-7; 10 bases agree with TRBD2. The J segment lost 5 bases and the V segment lost 0 bases, leaving 11 bases of the junction unmatched. CDR1 is SGDLS, CDR2 YYNGEE, per germline. This CDR3 spans 17 amino acids. In nucleotides, the CDR3 is TGTGCCAGCAGCGTAGGGGAGGGCCTAGCGGGAGAAGACGAGCAGTACTTC. Translation: CASSVGEGLAGEDEQYF.

V is TRBV4-3 and J is TRBJ2-7; maybe TRBD2 (5 bases). The V gene lost 3 bases and the J gene lost 3 bases, with 12 bases spanning the gap. The CDR3 runs 14 residues. Germline CDR1 is LGHNA and CDR2 is YSLEER. The CDR3 nucleotides are TGCGCCAGCAGCCAGCAGTACGGGGACTACGAGCAGTACTTC. Its protein product is CASSQQYGDYEQYF.

The rearrangement joins TRBV15 to TRBJ2-1, with 9 bases lining up with TRBD2. The trim removed 5 bases at V and 7 bases at J, leaving 9 bases unmatched. The CDR3 loop spans 15 amino acids. Germline V gene lookup returns CDR1 LNHNV and CDR2 YYDKDF (reference sequence). CDR3 sequence: CATSFASGTMNEQFF. The CDR3 nucleotides are TGTGCCACCAGCTTTGCTAGCGGGACCATGAATGAGCAGTTCTTC.

This chain joins TRBV5-1 and TRBJ2-4, with TRBD1 matching over 7 bases. Germline trimming cut 1 base from V and 5 bases from J; bases unmatched to any gene: 3. Germline V gene sequence: CDR1 SGHRS, CDR2 YFSETQ. This CDR3 has 14 residues. The CDR3 loop reads CASSLSGQENIQYF. The CDR3 nucleotides read TGCGCCAGCAGCTTGTCCGGACAGGAAAACATTCAGTACTTC.

This chain joins TRBV5-5 and TRBJ2-5; D not resolved. The CDR3 is 12 amino acids. V was cut by 0 bases and J by 4 bases, with 4 bases left in between. The germline V gene has CDR1 SGHKS and CDR2 YYEKEE (reference sequence). Here the CDR3 reads CASSLATETQYF. DNA for the CDR3: TGTGCCAGCAGCTTGGCCACAGAGACCCAGTACTTC.

V usage is TRBV5-4 and J usage is TRBJ2-3; 13 positions match TRBD2. The germline gives CDR1 SGHNT, CDR2 YYREEE (reference sequence). The trim removed 4 bases at V and 4 bases at J, leaving 3 bases unmatched. The CDR3 has 15 residues. The CDR3 protein is CASSLGLAGADTQYF. CDR3 nucleotides: TGTGCCAGCAGCCTCGGACTAGCGGGGGCAGATACGCAGTATTTT.

The rearrangement links TRBV4-2 to TRBJ1-2, with D possibly matching TRBD1 (5 bases). Trimming took 4 bases from V and 4 from J, leaving 13 bases between them. Germline V CDR1 and CDR2: LGHNA, YNFKEQ. The CDR3 length is 14 residues. This CDR3 reads CASSPRGSIYGYTF. Written as DNA, the CDR3 is TGTGCCAGCAGCCCAAGGGGCAGCATCTATGGCTACACCTTC.

DNA of the CDR3: TGTGCCAGCAGGAGGGGACTAGCGGGAGGGGATGAGCAGTTCTTC. Translating it yields CASRRGLAGGDEQFF. V and J are TRBV5-4 and TRBJ2-1, with 16 positions matching TRBD2. V shed 5 bases and J 8 bases; nucleotides not matched to a gene: 4. This CDR3 is built from 15 residues. Germline lookup yields CDR1 SGHNT and CDR2 YYREEE (reference sequence).

This clone has only one observation. The chain couples TRBV4-1 to TRBJ1-4; TRBD1 might be the D (5 bases). Germline V CDR1 and CDR2: MGHRA, YSYEKL. The CDR3 extends over 15 amino acids. V was pared by 4 bases and J by 2 bases, with 11 bases between. The CDR3 loop reads CASSPGWDTNEKLFF. The DNA of the CDR3 is TGCGCCAGCAGCCCTGGTTGGGACACTAATGAAAAACTGTTTTTT.

The chain joins TRBV7-8 to TRBJ2-7; tentatively, D is TRBD1 or TRBD2 (5 bases each). This CDR3 has 15 residues. CDR1 and CDR2 from the germline V gene are SGHVS and FQNEAQ. Trimming stripped 2 bases from V and 7 bases from J, with 18 bases between. The CDR3: CASSLSGRAPGEQYF. The CDR3 DNA follows: TGTGCCAGCAGCTTATCGGGCAGGGCGCCGGGGGAGCAGTACTTC.